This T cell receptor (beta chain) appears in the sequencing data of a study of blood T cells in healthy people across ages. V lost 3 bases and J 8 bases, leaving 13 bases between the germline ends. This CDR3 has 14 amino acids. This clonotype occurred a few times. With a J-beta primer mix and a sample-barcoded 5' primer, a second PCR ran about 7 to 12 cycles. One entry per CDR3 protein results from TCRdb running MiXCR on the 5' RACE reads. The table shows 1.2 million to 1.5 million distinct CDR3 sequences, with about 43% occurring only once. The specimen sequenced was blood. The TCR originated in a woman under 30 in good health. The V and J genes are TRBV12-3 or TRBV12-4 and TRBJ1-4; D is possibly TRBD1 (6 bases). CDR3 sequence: CASSLRAGDEKLFF. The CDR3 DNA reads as TGTGCCAGCAGTTTGCGGGCAGGGGACGAAAAACTGTTTTTT.